Below are 28 T cell receptor beta chains sequenced from a single sample in a study of CD8 T cells in Susac syndrome. Random hexamers were used to reverse transcribe an amount of roughly 0.45 to 1 ug RNA. TCRdb analysed the immunoSEQ multiplex PCR reads with MiXCR anew, one entry per CDR3 protein. This sample has 150,000 to 200,000 distinct CDR3 sequences, with 80% to 95% found just once. The source material was CD4+ T cells from PBMCs. These receptors were obtained from a human donor in good health.

This clonotype was observed once. The chain has TRBV6-1 and TRBJ2-7; a weak D match, TRBD1 (5 bases). With 7 bases removed from V and 6 bases from J, the gap between germline ends came to 16 bases. CDR1 is MNHNS and CDR2 is SASEGT in the germline V gene. CDR3 size: 13 residues. The CDR3 loop is CASKGQGVSEQYV. DNA for the CDR3: TGTGCCAGCAAAGGGCAGGGTGTCTCCGAGCAGTACGTC.

The rearrangement uses TRBV25-1 and TRBJ1-1, with D uncertain. This CDR3 region has 13 residues. The V gene's germline CDR1 is MGHDK and CDR2 SYGVNS. The V end was cut by 4 bases, the J end by 5 bases, with 11 bases between. The CDR3: CASSGLGRTEAFF. In nucleotides, the CDR3 is TGTGCCAGCAGTGGGTTAGGGAGAACTGAAGCTTTCTTT.

The chain uses TRBV14 and TRBJ2-2, with D possibly being TRBD1 (5 bases). V was pared by 1 base and J by 5 bases, with 11 bases between. Germline CDR1 SGHDN, CDR2 FVKESK. The CDR3 has 15 amino acids. The CDR3 region has the DNA TGTGCCAGCAGCCAAGTAATAGGGGTGACCGGGGAGCTGTTTTTT. Its protein is CASSQVIGVTGELFF.

This rearrangement joins TRBV7-2 to TRBJ2-3; D not certain. Trimming removed 2 bases from V and 7 bases from J, with 7 bases in between. CDR3 size: 12 residues. Germline CDR1 SGHTA, CDR2 FQGNSA. The CDR3 protein is CASSLSQNTQYF. The CDR3 DNA sequence: TGTGCCAGCAGCTTAAGTCAAAATACGCAGTATTTT.

The rearrangement uses TRBV20-1 and TRBJ2-3, with D possibly TRBD2 on 6 matching bases. CDR3 length: 16 residues. Germline V gene data show CDR1 as DFQATT and CDR2 as SNEGSKA (reference sequence). Trimming left V 0 bases short and J 1 base short, with 14 bases between. The CDR3 region is CSARDKTPSGTDTQYF. In nucleotides, the CDR3 is TGCAGTGCTAGAGATAAAACCCCTAGCGGCACAGATACGCAGTATTTT.

This chain uses TRBV20-1 with TRBJ1-5; perhaps TRBD1 as D (5 bases). Germline V gene data show CDR1 as DFQATT and CDR2 as SNEGSKA (reference sequence). The CDR3 has 13 residues. Trimming took 5 bases from V and 5 from J, leaving 13 bases between them. This CDR3 is CSAGTGPYQPQHF. In DNA, the CDR3 is TGCAGTGCTGGAACAGGACCCTATCAGCCCCAGCATTTT.

This rearrangement joins TRBV29-1 to TRBJ1-3; tentative D call: TRBD1 (6 bases). CDR1 and CDR2 from the germline V gene are SQVTM and ANQGSEA. V was shortened by 4 bases and J by 2 bases, with 12 bases between the two germline ends. CDR3 length: 14 amino acids. For the CDR3, the DNA is TGCAGCGTTGCCGAGGGGGGCCCTGGAAACACCATATATTTT. It translates to CSVAEGGPGNTIYF.

The chain has TRBV25-1 and TRBJ2-5, with 9 bases matching TRBD1. The CDR3 covers 16 residues. CDR1 and CDR2 from the germline V gene are MGHDK and SYGVNS. V was clipped by 3 bases and J by 5 bases; unmatched bases: 10. The CDR3 sequence: CASSDSWTGARETQYF. The DNA of the CDR3 is TGTGCCAGCAGTGATAGCTGGACAGGGGCGCGGGAGACCCAGTACTTC.

The sample holds one count of this clonotype. The rearrangement links TRBV28 to TRBJ2-2; TRBD2 agrees at 7 bases. This CDR3 spans 17 amino acids. V lost 5 bases, J lost 5 bases, and 14 bases stayed unmatched. Germline V gene sequence: CDR1 MDHEN, CDR2 SYDVKM. The CDR3 loop is CASSPPQAGVGTGELFF. CDR3 bases: TGTGCCAGCAGTCCCCCCCAGGCGGGGGTCGGGACCGGGGAGCTGTTTTTT.

The chain recombines TRBV19 with TRBJ2-2; D not certain. CDR1 LNHDA and CDR2 SQIVND come from the germline V gene (reference sequence). The CDR3 is made up of 13 amino acids. Trimming took off 7 bases at V and 7 bases at J, with 13 bases between the two ends. The CDR3 sequence: CASITPWGGELFF. Here the CDR3 DNA reads TGTGCCAGTATCACGCCGTGGGGCGGGGAGCTGTTTTTT.

The chain carries TRBV29-1 and TRBJ2-1; 7 bases align to TRBD2. The CDR3 contains 11 residues. With V trimmed by 6 bases and J by 6 bases, 2 bases remained unmatched. Germline CDR1 reads SQVTM; CDR2 reads ANQGSEA. The CDR3 coding sequence is TGCAGCGTGGGGGAGGGCAATGAGCAGTTCTTC. Protein sequence: CSVGEGNEQFF.

This clonotype was observed once. The V call is TRBV4-3, the J call TRBJ1-5; no firm D call. The CDR3 has 13 residues. The V end was cut by 0 bases, the J end by 7 bases, with 7 bases between. Germline CDR1 reads LGHNA; CDR2 reads YSLEER. This CDR3 reads CASSQDGWQPQHF. CDR3 in DNA: TGCGCCAGCAGCCAAGATGGGTGGCAGCCCCAGCATTTT.

The chain carries TRBV4-1 and TRBJ2-6, with D unresolved. The CDR3 loop spans 16 amino acids. V was trimmed by 0 bases and J by 4 bases, leaving 10 bases between them. Germline V gene sequence: CDR1 MGHRA, CDR2 YSYEKL. The CDR3 loop reads CASSQDGRTGANVLTF. For the CDR3, the DNA is TGCGCCAGCAGCCAAGACGGACGAACCGGGGCCAACGTCCTGACTTTC.

This rearrangement joins TRBV7-9 to TRBJ2-1, with a possible D match to TRBD2 (6 bases). Germline V gives CDR1 SEHNR, CDR2 FQNEAQ (reference sequence). The CDR3 totals 15 residues. Trimming removed 4 bases from V and 5 bases from J, with 15 bases in between. The CDR3 coding sequence is TGTGCCAGCAGCTCAGGAGGGCAGGGTCACAATGAGCAGTTCTTC. Encoded protein: CASSSGGQGHNEQFF.

The chain has TRBV3-1 and TRBJ1-2; D uncertain. Germline-derived CDR1 and CDR2 are LGHDT and YNNKEL (reference sequence). V lost 1 base and J 5 bases, leaving 14 bases between the germline ends. The CDR3 consists of 15 residues. This CDR3 reads CASSQGVSGNYGYTF. In nucleotides, the CDR3 is TGTGCCAGCAGCCAAGGGGTCTCGGGAAATTATGGCTACACCTTC.

J is TRBJ2-7 and V is TRBV5-5; D is unclear. Trimming cost V 0 bases and J 6 bases, with 10 bases left between them. The CDR3 runs to 13 residues. The germline V gene encodes CDR1 SGHKS and CDR2 YYEKEE (reference sequence). CDR3 sequence reads: CASSLGPEREQYV. The CDR3 DNA is TGTGCCAGCAGCTTGGGACCCGAGCGCGAGCAGTACGTC.

This rearrangement joins TRBV9 to TRBJ2-5; 7 positions agree with TRBD1. Germline V lookup: CDR1 SGDLS, CDR2 YYNGEE. The V and J ends lost 2 bases and 3 bases, in that order; junction bases with no gene match: 1. This CDR3 comprises 13 residues. CDR3 coding DNA: TGTGCCAGCAGCGTGGACAGGAAAGAGACCCAGTACTTC. Translating it yields CASSVDRKETQYF.

This chain joins TRBV7-3 and TRBJ1-1, with TRBD1 as a possible D gene (6 bases). The V end was cut by 3 bases, the J end by 1 base, with 12 bases between. The CDR3 runs to 15 residues. The germline V gene encodes CDR1 SGHTA and CDR2 FQGTGA. CDR3 coding DNA: TGTGCCAGCAGCTTGTCCCGACAGGAGAACACTGAAGCTTTCTTT. Its translation: CASSLSRQENTEAFF. Full variable domain (outside the CDR3, taken from reference TRBV7-3 and TRBJ1-1): GAGVSQTPSNKVTEKGKYVELRCDPISGHTALYWYRQSLGQGPEFLIYFQGTGAADDSGLPNDRFFAVRPEGSVSTLKIQRTERGDSAVYLCASSLSRQENTEAFFGQGTRLTVV.

The rearrangement uses TRBV27 and TRBJ2-3; maybe TRBD2 (5 bases). The CDR3 spans 16 residues. Trimming removed 0 bases from V and 0 bases from J, with 10 bases in between. Germline CDR1 MNHEY, CDR2 SMNVEV (reference sequence). The CDR3 sequence is CASSLSAGPSTDTQYF. DNA for the CDR3: TGTGCCAGCAGTTTATCGGCGGGCCCTAGCACAGATACGCAGTATTTT.

The chain joins TRBV4-1 to TRBJ2-1, with 9 bases lining up with TRBD1. Germline V gene lookup returns CDR1 MGHRA and CDR2 YSYEKL. The junction had 5 bases not matched to a gene; V was cut back by 5 bases and J by 3 bases. The CDR3 is 15 amino acids. The CDR3 bases are TGCGCCAGCAGCTCCGGGACAGGGAACTACAATGAGCAGTTCTTC. Amino acids: CASSSGTGNYNEQFF.

The genes are TRBV28 and TRBJ2-1, with a tentative D call TRBD1 (6 bases). Trimming removed 4 bases at V and 8 bases at J, with 18 bases between. From germline, CDR1 is MDHEN and CDR2 SYDVKM. The length of the CDR3 is 15 residues. CDR3 in DNA: TGTGCCAGCAGTTCCCCGGGACCAGGGGCGTATGAGCAGTTCTTC. Protein product: CASSSPGPGAYEQFF.

The chain is built from TRBV19 and TRBJ1-5, with D unresolved. V shed 1 base and J shed 0 bases, with 10 bases lying between them. Germline V gene sequence: CDR1 LNHDA, CDR2 SQIVND (reference sequence). This CDR3 comprises 16 residues. CDR3 nucleotides: TGTGCCAGTAGTATAGGGGCAGCTAATAGCAATCAGCCCCAGCATTTT. This sequence encodes CASSIGAANSNQPQHF.

This chain links TRBV20-1 with TRBJ2-1; 9 bases agree with TRBD1. Germline trimming cut 4 bases from V and 2 bases from J; bases unmatched to any gene: 3. The CDR3 runs 14 residues. The germline CDR1 and CDR2 sequences are DFQATT and SNEGSKA (reference sequence). CDR3 bases: TGCAGTGCTATTGGACAGGGGACCTACAATGAGCAGTTCTTC. This gives the protein CSAIGQGTYNEQFF.

V gene TRBV19 combines with J gene TRBJ2-3, with D hard to call. Trimming took 8 bases from V and 1 from J, leaving 7 bases between them. Germline loops: CDR1 LNHDA, CDR2 SQIVND (reference sequence). This CDR3 has 12 residues. The CDR3 here is CASSQRTDTQYF. The CDR3 nucleotides are TGTGCCAGTTCTCAACGCACAGATACGCAGTATTTT. Drawing the rest from reference TRBV19 and TRBJ2-3, the complete variable domain is DGGITQSPKYLFRKEGQNVTLSCEQNLNHDAMYWYRQDPGQGLRLIYYSQIVNDFQKGDIAEGYSVSREKKESFPLTVTSAQKNPTAFYLCASSQRTDTQYFGPGTRLTVL.

The chain combines TRBV29-1 with TRBJ2-3; the D gene is possibly TRBD2 (5 bases). The germline V gene has CDR1 SQVTM and CDR2 ANQGSEA. Deletions cut 8 bases from V and 8 bases from J, with 11 bases between. The CDR3 is 10 residues long. CDR3 in DNA: TGCAGCTCCGCTAGCCCTACGCAGTATTTT. It codes for CSSASPTQYF.

This clonotype appeared once. The chain links TRBV7-2 to TRBJ1-2; D is possibly TRBD1 (6 bases). V lost 4 bases and J lost 8, with 11 bases in between. Germline V gene sequence: CDR1 SGHTA, CDR2 FQGNSA. The CDR3 runs 12 residues. The CDR3 DNA sequence: TGTGCCAGCAGCTCTGGACAGAGGGGCTACACCTTC. Protein product: CASSSGQRGYTF.

V usage is TRBV6-2 or TRBV6-3 and J usage is TRBJ1-1; D is ambiguous. Germline values: CDR1 MNHEY, CDR2 SVGEGT. The germline V and J ends were trimmed by 0 bases and 2 bases, with 7 bases remaining between them. The CDR3 totals 14 residues. The CDR3 DNA is TGTGCCAGCAGTTACTCCCAGGTAAACACTGAAGCTTTCTTT. Its translation: CASSYSQVNTEAFF.

This chain uses TRBV29-1 with TRBJ2-2; D remains unclear. V shed 3 bases and J shed 2 bases, with 7 bases lying between them. CDR1 SQVTM and CDR2 ANQGSEA come from the germline V gene. This CDR3 comprises 13 residues. CDR3 sequence (DNA): TGCAGCGTTGACTCTCCCAACACCGGGGAGCTGTTTTTT. This codes for CSVDSPNTGELFF.